This entry concerns a single T cell receptor (beta chain). Its specificity is not known. MiXCR was run by TCRdb on the RT-PCR reads, yielding one entry per CDR3 protein. The sample contains 750,000 to 850,000 distinct CDR3 sequences, approximately 17% of which appear only once. The record originates from a study of response to subunit inactivated influenza vaccine. Germline CDR1 reads GTSNPN; CDR2 reads SVGIG (reference sequence). There are 16 residues in the CDR3. V lost 2 bases to trimming and J lost 2 bases, with 17 bases between them. Study-level results: Authors proposed each seasonal influenza vaccination draws in few new T cells.

This sample comprised PBMCs from blood, obtained more than 4 days after vaccination. The TCR was taken from a man in his forties or fifties who received an inactivated influenza vaccine. V is TRBV30 and J is TRBJ2-3; D gene uncertain. CDR3 sequence: CAWSLGRNPFTDTQYF. CDR3 nucleotides: TGTGCCTGGAGTCTTGGGCGGAACCCCTTCACAGATACGCAGTATTTT.